This record concerns one TCR beta chain sequence. Its antigen is unknown. No base qualities exist here, and no much larger clone lies one base off it. TCRbeta CDR3 regions were amplified from genomic DNA by means of the immunoSEQ Assay, a bias-controlled multiplex PCR. Per the original workflow: The number of nucleated cells in each sample was estimated from the amplification of reference gene primers within the assay. Sequence reads were collapsed and filtered to measure the absolute abundance of every unique TCRbeta CDR3 rearrangement. Productive Simpson clonality was computed per sample as the square root of Simpson's diversity index over productive rearrangements. The table was pulled from immuneACCESS by TCRdb, which kept in-frame rearrangements only. Such tables lose some clones; where checked, under half of the loss comes from unresolved V genes, and the rest has no known cause. The V and J calls and clone size come from that table; D and trimming were worked out from the DNA. The sample data list fewer than 120,000 clones, and 76% of these were observed just once. Of the sample, approximately 3.9% is held by the ten largest clones.

The sample belongs to a study of blood T cell repertoires in COVID-19 (dated by TCRdb to about 2020). Background for the entire study: Samples from collaborators originated in the United States, Italy and Spain and spanned both the acute and convalescent phases of COVID-19. The prospective study material was composed of cDNA or gDNA derived from T cells, B-cell-depleted T cells, or PBMCs. Deeply sampled blood TCRbeta repertoires from subjects exposed to, actively infected with, or recovered from COVID-19 were included in the dataset. A freely available public database, intended as a resource for researchers studying the immune response to SARS-CoV-2, is where the repertoires were released. Samples came from the ongoing ImmuneRACE study (first 160 participants) plus 1,254 subjects from 6 global collaborators. Sample metadata almost always included a de-identified subject ID, COVID-19 status, age in years and sex. Where HLA class I and class II types were available, the types were taken from metadata supplied by the sample provider, not from assay-based typing. General findings and caveats noted by the study authors: The quantity of clinical and demographic metadata differed by source and by participant and was supplied without curation.

Whole blood was collected in K2EDTA tubes by collaborating institutions according to the institutions' own protocols. Collaborator samples were shipped for TCRbeta analysis as frozen whole blood, isolated PBMCs, or DNA extracted from either sample type. In the germline V gene, CDR1 corresponds to MNHEY and CDR2 to SVGAGI. V is clipped by 0 bases and J by 5 bases, and the sequence between their germline boundaries is 16 bases long. The cysteine opens and the phenylalanine closes a CDR3 of 16 amino acids. This entry keeps only the CDR3 DNA: 48 bases, framed from base 1. The sequence came from an elderly woman with acute or convalescent COVID-19. The sample comprised peripheral blood. The sequence joins TRBV6-5 to TRBJ2-5; 7 matching bases give a weak D call of TRBD1. CDR3 protein: CASSYSPRGARETQYF. The nucleotide sequence is TGTGCCAGCAGTTACTCGCCCAGGGGGGCTAGGGAGACCCAGTACTTC.